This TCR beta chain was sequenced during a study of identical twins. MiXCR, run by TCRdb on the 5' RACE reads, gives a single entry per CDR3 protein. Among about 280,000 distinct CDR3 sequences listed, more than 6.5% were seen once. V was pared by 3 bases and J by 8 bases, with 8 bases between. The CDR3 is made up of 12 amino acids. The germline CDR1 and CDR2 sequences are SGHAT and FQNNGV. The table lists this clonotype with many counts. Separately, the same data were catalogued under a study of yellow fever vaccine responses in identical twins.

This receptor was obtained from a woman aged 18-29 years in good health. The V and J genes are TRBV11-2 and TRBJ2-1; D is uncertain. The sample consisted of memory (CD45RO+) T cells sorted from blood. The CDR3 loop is CASSFQVHEQFF. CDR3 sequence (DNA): TGTGCCAGCAGCTTTCAAGTTCATGAGCAGTTCTTC.